The TCR beta chain described here comes from a study of patients and donors after allogeneic stem cell transplantation. Germline CDR1 and CDR2: SGHRS and YFSETQ. The CDR3 is 16 amino acids. Trimming cost V 0 bases and J 1 base, with 12 bases left between them. In TCRdb, the RT-PCR reads were re-called with MiXCR into one record per CDR3 protein. The sample includes roughly 960,000 distinct CDR3 sequences, 18% of them seen just once. This clonotype was observed once. This clonotype originated in a human donor who was either an allogeneic HSCT recipient or a stem cell or donor lymphocyte infusion donor (not recorded which). It is not recorded whose cells these are; they may come from a transplant donor. Sequencing input: blood, either unsorted or a sorted T cell fraction (not recorded which). The genes are TRBV5-1 and TRBJ2-3, with a tentative D call TRBD2 (5 bases). This CDR3 reads CASSLDRTGGTDTQYF. For the CDR3, the DNA is TGCGCCAGCAGCTTGGATCGGACTGGCGGCACAGATACGCAGTATTTT.